This T cell receptor beta chain originates from a study of early T cells in non-severe SARS-CoV-2 infection (dated by TCRdb to about 2021). In the study overall: TCR sequencing used bulk RNA from unsorted whole blood, so alpha and beta chains could not be paired. The full study reports these points: VDJdb matching was skewed toward anti-spike CD8 responses, so virus-specific expansions were likely underestimated and private and CD4 specificities were missed.

The library was prepared using 5' RACE. Sequencing was performed on a NextSeq 500. The TCR library protocol attached unique molecular identifiers to individual cDNA molecules to correct for sequencing error and PCR bias. Both TCR alpha and beta chains were sequenced, and tight co-correlation was observed between alpha and beta sequence abundances in each sample. The authors' analysis ran thus. Decombinator V4 was used to perform V gene, J gene and CDR3 annotation of TCR sequences. Expanded TCRs were defined as changing significantly between any two time points under a Poisson model with p below 0.0001. TCR abundances were normalised to the total number of TCRs sequenced per sample and expressed as counts per million. MAIT TCRs were defined by TRAV1-2 paired with TRAJ12, TRAJ20 or TRAJ33, and iNKT TCRs by TRAV10 paired with TRAJ18. VDJdb, accessed 1 November 2021, was searched for CMV, EBV and SARS-CoV-2 annotated TCRs, excluding TCRs annotated for multiple antigens. TCRdb reanalyzed the raw reads on its own, using fastp at Q25 for trimming and MiXCR for clone calling, and kept in-frame beta chains. Duplicate CDR3 protein sequences are folded into a single record with the most common DNA and genes. The authors' filters were not applied to this entry. Here the sample has 40,000 to 60,000 distinct CDR3 sequences; about 9.2% occur a single time. The ten largest account for roughly 8% of the sample.

Its CDR3 holds 14 amino acids, cysteine through phenylalanine. Only CDR3 DNA is held: 42 bases, read in frame from base 1. Germline trimming amounts to 6 bases on V and 9 bases on J, with 7 as the count of junction bases outside the gene matches. The table lists this clonotype with a few counts. The antigen it recognizes is unknown. Base qualities are not recorded, but no much larger clone differs from it by a single base. A case-control design nested within a healthcare worker cohort in London, UK, was used, with weekly nasopharyngeal swab PCR tests and blood sampling performed. Healthcare workers were enrolled in the week of the UK lockdown, from 23 to 31 March 2020, and were followed every week for up to roughly 16 weeks.

The origin of this receptor is an adult who was a healthcare worker with PCR-confirmed SARS-CoV-2 infection or an uninfected control (not recorded which). The sample comprised whole blood. The chain uses TRBV12-3 or TRBV12-4 and TRBJ2-1; 11 nucleotides in the junction match TRBD2. CDR3 sequence: CASSPTSGSREQFF. The nucleotide sequence is given as TGTGCCAGCAGCCCAACTAGCGGGAGCCGTGAGCAGTTCTTC.